This T cell receptor (beta chain) was obtained from a study of blood T cell repertoires in COVID-19. In the study overall: Acute and convalescent COVID-19 samples came from the United States, Italy and Spain. T cells, B-cell-depleted T cells, or PBMCs supplied cDNA or gDNA.

In the source study's methods: Cell counts per sample came from amplifying reference gene primers. This table comes from immunoSEQ multiplex PCR, and its TCRdb copy is limited to in-frame clones, with some not included. For V, J and clone size, that table is used; D and trimming come from the DNA. The sample lists 30,000 to 50,000 clones; 75% to 90% were seen once. The sample taken for sequencing was peripheral blood. The receptor's source is a middle-aged man with active or convalescent COVID-19.

The CDR3 reads CAGSGLYNEQFF. The CDR3 nucleotides are TGTGCCGGTAGCGGGCTATACAATGAGCAGTTCTTC. The chain has TRBV28 and TRBJ2-1; 7 nucleotides align to TRBD2. This CDR3 is built from 12 residues. Germline lookup yields CDR1 MDHEN and CDR2 SYDVKM. Trimming cost V 11 bases and J 4 bases; bases outside gene matches: 5.